The sequence of this TCR beta chain was determined in a study of cytomegalovirus exposure and HLA in healthy donors. A multiplex PCR was run with 60 Vbeta primers and 13 Jbeta primers. The table came from immunoSEQ multiplex PCR; TCRdb's copy has only in-frame clones and leaves some out. The sample records more than 200,000 clones, about two thirds being singletons. The CDR3 consists of 15 residues. The sequencing sample was made of PBMCs. This clonotype was sampled from a man aged 35 to 55 in good health and CMV-seropositive. The chain couples TRBV21-1 to TRBJ1-6. TRBV21-1 is tagged as a pseudogene. The CDR3 DNA reads TGTGCCAGCAGCAAAGTGCCCGGGATTAATTCACCCCTCCACTTT. Translating it yields CASSKVPGINSPLHF.